This T cell receptor beta chain was documented in a study of cytomegalovirus exposure and HLA in healthy donors. In regard to this clone: No antigen is known for it.

Findings and limits, study-wide: Later genetic work tied a missense DCLRE1C variant to beta-chain V and J trimming. Immune exposure was documented only through CMV serostatus.

Primers: 60 Vbeta forward and 13 Jbeta reverse. Clones were read by immunoSEQ multiplex PCR, and TCRdb kept only the in-frame ones, dropping some. This table holds 130,000 to 150,000 clones, 70% to 80% found once. Germline values: CDR1 SGHTA, CDR2 FQGNSA. J gave up 2 bases and V 7 bases, and 6 bases lay outside the gene matches. The CDR3 sequence is 15 residues long. This TCR was sampled from a male donor in good health and CMV-seronegative. Sequencing was performed on PBMCs. The chain employs TRBV7-2 and TRBJ2-3; TRBD1 matches at 10 bases. The CDR3 region is CASTLTGGVTDTQYF. In nucleotides, the CDR3 is TGTGCCAGCACCCTGACAGGGGGCGTCACAGATACGCAGTATTTT.